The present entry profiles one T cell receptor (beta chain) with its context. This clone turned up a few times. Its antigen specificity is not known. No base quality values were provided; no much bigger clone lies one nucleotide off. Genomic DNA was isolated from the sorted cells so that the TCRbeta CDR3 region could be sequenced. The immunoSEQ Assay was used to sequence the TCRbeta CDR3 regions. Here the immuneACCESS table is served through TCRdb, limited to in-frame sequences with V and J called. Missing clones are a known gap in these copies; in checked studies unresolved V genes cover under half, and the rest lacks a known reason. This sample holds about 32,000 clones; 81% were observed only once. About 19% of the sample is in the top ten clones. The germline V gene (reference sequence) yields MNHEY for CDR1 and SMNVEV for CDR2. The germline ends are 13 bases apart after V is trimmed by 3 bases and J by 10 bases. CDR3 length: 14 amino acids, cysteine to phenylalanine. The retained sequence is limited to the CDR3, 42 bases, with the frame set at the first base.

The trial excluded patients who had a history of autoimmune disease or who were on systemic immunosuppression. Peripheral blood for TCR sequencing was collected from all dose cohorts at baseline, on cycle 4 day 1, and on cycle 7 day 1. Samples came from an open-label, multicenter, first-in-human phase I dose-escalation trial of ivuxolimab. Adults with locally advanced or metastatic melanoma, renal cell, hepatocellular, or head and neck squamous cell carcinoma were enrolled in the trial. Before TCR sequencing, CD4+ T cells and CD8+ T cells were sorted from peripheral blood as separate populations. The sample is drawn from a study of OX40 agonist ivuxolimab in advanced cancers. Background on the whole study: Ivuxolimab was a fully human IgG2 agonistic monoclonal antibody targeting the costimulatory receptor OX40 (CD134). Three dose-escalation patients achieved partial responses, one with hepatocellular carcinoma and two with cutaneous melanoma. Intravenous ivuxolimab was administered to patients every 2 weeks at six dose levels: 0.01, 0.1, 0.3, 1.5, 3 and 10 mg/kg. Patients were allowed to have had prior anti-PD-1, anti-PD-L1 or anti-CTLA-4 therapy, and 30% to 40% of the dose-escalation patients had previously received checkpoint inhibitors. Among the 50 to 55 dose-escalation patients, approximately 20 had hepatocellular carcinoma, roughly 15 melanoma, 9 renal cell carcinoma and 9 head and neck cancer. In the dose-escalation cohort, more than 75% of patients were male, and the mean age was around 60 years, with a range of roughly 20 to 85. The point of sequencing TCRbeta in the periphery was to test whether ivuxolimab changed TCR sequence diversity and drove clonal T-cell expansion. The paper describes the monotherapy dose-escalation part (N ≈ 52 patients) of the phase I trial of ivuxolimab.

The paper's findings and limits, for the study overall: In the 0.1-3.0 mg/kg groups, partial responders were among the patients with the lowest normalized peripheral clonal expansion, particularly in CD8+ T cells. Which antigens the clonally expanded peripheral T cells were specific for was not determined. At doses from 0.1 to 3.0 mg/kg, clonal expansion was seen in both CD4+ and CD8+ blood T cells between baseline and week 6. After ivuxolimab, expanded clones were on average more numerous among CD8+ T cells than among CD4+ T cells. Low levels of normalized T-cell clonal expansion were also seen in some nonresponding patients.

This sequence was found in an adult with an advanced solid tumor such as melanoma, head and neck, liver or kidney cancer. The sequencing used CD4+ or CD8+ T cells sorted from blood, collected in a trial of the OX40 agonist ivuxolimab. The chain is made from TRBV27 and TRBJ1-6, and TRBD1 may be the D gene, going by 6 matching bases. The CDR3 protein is CASSFVGAGSPLHF. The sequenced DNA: TGTGCCAGCAGTTTTGTGGGGGCAGGGTCACCCCTCCACTTT.